The present TCR beta chain was sequenced within a study of shared clonotypes between healthy human individuals. Assay: immunoSEQ multiplex PCR; the TCRdb copy retains only in-frame clones and omits some. The sample records around 1,900,000 clones, around 93% being singletons. The J segment lost 5 bases and the V segment lost 5 bases, leaving 8 bases of the junction unmatched. Germline loops: CDR1 SGHVS, CDR2 FQNEAQ. The CDR3 has 15 residues. With respect to this clone: No antigen is known for it.

Study findings and constraints: Against clonotypes common to all four donors, non-shared ones had lower generation probabilities.

It was CD45RO-negative cells, positively selected for CCR7, that made up naive CD8 cells, with terminally differentiated effector memory CD45RA+ cells excluded. The receptor comes from a man younger than 35 in good health. Some clones in this sample may be carry-over from other donors' samples. The J gene is TRBJ2-1, the V gene TRBV7-8; 8 bases match TRBD2. The material sequenced was naive CD8+ T cells from PBMCs. The chain's CDR3 is CASSIRTSLDNEQFF. CDR3 sequence (DNA): TGTGCCAGCAGCATTCGGACTAGCCTTGACAATGAGCAGTTCTTC.